This record concerns one T cell receptor beta chain sequence. Antigen unknown. These data are taken from a study of T cell responses to AZD1222 COVID-19 vaccine. General study results and limits: Repertoires were obtained solely post-peak T cell response. Within unmutated variant regions lay the reported targets of nearly half of spike-specific TCRs. Donors in the cohort were predominantly white British and more often female, and clonal diversity was possibly underestimated. Only five to seven AZD1222 recipients tested seropositive at baseline.

Clones were read by immunoSEQ multiplex PCR, and TCRdb kept only the in-frame ones, dropping some. The sample shows roughly 200,000 clones, approximately 86% of them seen only once. The sequencing here drew on peripheral blood, taken on day 0 of AZD1222 vaccination. This sequence originates from an adult in good health.

The CDR3 DNA sequence: TGTGCCAGCAGCTGGGGACAGGTAGCCGAGACCCAGTACTTC. This gives the protein CASSWGQVAETQYF. V gene TRBV13 combines with J gene TRBJ2-5; 8 nucleotides agree with TRBD1. The germline gives CDR1 PRHDT, CDR2 FYEKMQ (reference sequence). The CDR3 spans 14 residues. V lost 4 bases, J lost 5 bases, and 6 bases stayed unmatched.